This T cell receptor (beta chain) originates from a study of metastatic and nonmetastatic thyroid tumors. Study summary: From malignant and benign thyroid patients, repertoires in blood and in tumor or nodule tissue were compared.

Before thyroid surgery, none of the patients had received any treatment. Whole-study results and caveats: According to reports, the diversity of TCR beta was significantly higher in malignant thyroid tumors than in benign nodules, and this held in both blood and tumor samples.

The germline CDR1 and CDR2 sequences are DFQATT and SNEGSKA (reference sequence). This CDR3 spans 14 amino acids. The germline V and J ends were trimmed by 0 bases and 2 bases, with 5 bases remaining between them. Authors' methods: Researchers built a distant-metastasis classifier for papillary thyroid cancer that drew on CDR3 differences across clinicopathological groups. TCRdb ran MiXCR on the PCR reads. The V and J calls follow TCRdb's processing rather than the paper's. In the table there are tens of thousands of clones, under 15% of which are singletons. The sample holds many counts of this clone. Its target is not known.

The chain is built from TRBV20-1 and TRBJ2-6; D not certain. This clonotype was obtained from a female donor with papillary thyroid cancer or a benign thyroid nodule (not recorded which). Some clones in this sample may be carry-over from other donors' samples. The specimen was blood. The CDR3 reads CSARDIPGANVLTF. The CDR3 coding sequence is TGCAGTGCTAGAGATATACCTGGGGCCAACGTCCTGACTTTC.